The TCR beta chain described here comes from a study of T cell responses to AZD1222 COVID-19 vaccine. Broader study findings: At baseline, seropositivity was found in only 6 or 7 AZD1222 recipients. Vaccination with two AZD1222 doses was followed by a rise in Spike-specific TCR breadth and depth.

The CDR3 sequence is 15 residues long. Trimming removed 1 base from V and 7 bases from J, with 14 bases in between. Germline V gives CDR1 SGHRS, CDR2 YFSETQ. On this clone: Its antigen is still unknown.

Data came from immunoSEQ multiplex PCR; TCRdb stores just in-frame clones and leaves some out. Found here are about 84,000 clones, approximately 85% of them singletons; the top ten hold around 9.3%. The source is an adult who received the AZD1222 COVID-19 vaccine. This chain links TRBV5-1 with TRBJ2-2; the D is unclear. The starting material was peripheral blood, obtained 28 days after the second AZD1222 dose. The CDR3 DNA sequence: TGCGCCAGCAGCTTGTCCGGGTCCCCGCACGGGGAGCTGTTTTTT. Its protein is CASSLSGSPHGELFF. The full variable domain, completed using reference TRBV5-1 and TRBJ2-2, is KAGVTQTPRYLIKTRGQQVTLSCSPISGHRSVSWYQQTPGQGLQFLFEYFSETQRNKGNFPGRFSGRQFSNSRSEMNVSTLELGDSALYLCASSLSGSPHGELFFGEGSRLTVL.